This T cell receptor beta chain is drawn from a study of blood T cell repertoires in COVID-19. About the research overall: There were acute and convalescent COVID-19 samples, and they came from the United States, Italy and Spain.

All enrollees were roughly 18 to 89 years old and from under 25 US areas. Cohorts were based on clinical histories the participants reported. Recovered Cohort 3 donors showed two negative PCRs, clearance, or symptom resolution. There are a few counts of this clone. TCRdb's table, derived via immunoSEQ multiplex PCR, lists solely in-frame clones and lacks some. The table lists about 480,000 clones, around nine tenths of them singletons. This CDR3 spans 15 amino acids. Germline CDR1 and CDR2: LNHDA and SQIVND (reference sequence). V was trimmed by 6 bases and J by 3 bases, leaving 15 bases between them. The V call is TRBV19, the J call TRBJ1-5; D is unclear. The specimen sequenced was PBMCs or T cells enriched from blood (not recorded which). The sequence came from a woman between 55 and 75 years old who had recovered from COVID-19. The CDR3 here is CASRVGLPHNQPQHF. CDR3 nucleotide sequence: TGTGCCAGTAGAGTCGGACTGCCTCACAATCAGCCCCAGCATTTT.